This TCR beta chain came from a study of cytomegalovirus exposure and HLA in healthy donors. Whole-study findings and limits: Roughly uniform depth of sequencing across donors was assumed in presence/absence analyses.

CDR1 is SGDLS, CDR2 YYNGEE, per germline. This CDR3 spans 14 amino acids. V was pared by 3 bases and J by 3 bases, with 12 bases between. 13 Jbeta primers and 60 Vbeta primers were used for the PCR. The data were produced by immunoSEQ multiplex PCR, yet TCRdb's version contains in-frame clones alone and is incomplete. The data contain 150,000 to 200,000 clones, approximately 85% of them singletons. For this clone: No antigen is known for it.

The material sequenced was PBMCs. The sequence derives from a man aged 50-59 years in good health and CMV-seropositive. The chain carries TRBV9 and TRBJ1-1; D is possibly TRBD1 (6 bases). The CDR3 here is CASSEAGADTEAFF. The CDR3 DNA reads TGTGCCAGCAGCGAAGCAGGGGCGGACACTGAAGCTTTCTTT.